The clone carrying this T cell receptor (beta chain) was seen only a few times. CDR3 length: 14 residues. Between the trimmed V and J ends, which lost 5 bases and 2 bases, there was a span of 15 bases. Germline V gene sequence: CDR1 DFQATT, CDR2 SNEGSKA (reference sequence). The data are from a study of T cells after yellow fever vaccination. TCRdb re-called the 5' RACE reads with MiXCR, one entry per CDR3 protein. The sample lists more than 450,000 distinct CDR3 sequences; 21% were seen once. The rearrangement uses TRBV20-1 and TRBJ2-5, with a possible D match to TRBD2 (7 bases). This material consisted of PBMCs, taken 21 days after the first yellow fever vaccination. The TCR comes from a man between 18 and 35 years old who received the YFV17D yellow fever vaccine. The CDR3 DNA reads TGCAGTGCTGGCCGGGGGGCCAAACAAGAGACCCAGTACTTC. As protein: CSAGRGAKQETQYF.